This TCR beta chain was retrieved from a study of shared clonotypes between healthy human individuals. All donors qualified as healthy HIV-negative adults and had experienced no recent acute infections or vaccinations. For every subset, genomic DNA was evenly distributed across several immunoSEQ plates. DNA at 200 ng, around 30,000 T cell genomes, went into sorted-subset replicate PCRs. Profiled with immunoSEQ multiplex PCR; TCRdb holds only in-frame clones, not every one. The sample holds 95,000 to 120,000 clones; about 71% are singletons and the top ten take approximately 24%. Trimming removed 1 base from V and 7 bases from J, with 17 bases in between. The CDR3 is made up of 16 amino acids. Germline CDR1 and CDR2: SGHNT and YENEEA.

This sequence was found in a woman aged 25-40 years in good health. Sequenced material: memory CD8+ T cells sorted from blood. The subset was: CD45RO+ cells pooled with CCR7-negative TemRA cells. The chain carries TRBV11-3 and TRBJ2-1, with D possibly matching TRBD2 (7 bases). The CDR3 DNA sequence: TGTGCCAGCAGCTTAGCCCAAGGGGGGGCGTTTAATGAGCAGTTCTTC. As protein: CASSLAQGGAFNEQFF.